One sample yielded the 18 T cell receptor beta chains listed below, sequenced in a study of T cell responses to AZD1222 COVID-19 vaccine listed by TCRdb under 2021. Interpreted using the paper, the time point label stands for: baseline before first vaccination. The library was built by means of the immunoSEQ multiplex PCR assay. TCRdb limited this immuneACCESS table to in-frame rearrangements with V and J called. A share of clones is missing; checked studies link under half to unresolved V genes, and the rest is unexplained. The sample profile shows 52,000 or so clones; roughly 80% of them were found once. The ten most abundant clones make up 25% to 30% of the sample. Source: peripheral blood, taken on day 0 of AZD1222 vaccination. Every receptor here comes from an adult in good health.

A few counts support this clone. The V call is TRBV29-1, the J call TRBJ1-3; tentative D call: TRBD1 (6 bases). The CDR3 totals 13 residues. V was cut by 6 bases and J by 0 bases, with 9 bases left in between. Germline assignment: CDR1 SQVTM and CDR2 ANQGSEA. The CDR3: CSVDRNSGNTIYF. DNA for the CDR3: TGCAGCGTCGACAGGAACTCTGGAAACACCATATATTTT.

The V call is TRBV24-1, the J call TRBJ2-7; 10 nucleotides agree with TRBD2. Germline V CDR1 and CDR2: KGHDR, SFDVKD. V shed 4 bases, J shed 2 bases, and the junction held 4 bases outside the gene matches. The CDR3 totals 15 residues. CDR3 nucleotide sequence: TGTGCCACCAGTGAAGGGACTAGCGAGACCTACGAGCAGTACTTC. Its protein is CATSEGTSETYEQYF.

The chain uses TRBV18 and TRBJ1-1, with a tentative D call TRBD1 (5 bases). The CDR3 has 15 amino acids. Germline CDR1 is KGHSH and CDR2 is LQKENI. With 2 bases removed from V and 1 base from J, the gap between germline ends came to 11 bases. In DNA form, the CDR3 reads TGTGCCAGCTCACCATCCGGGACGGGGAACACTGAAGCTTTCTTT. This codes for CASSPSGTGNTEAFF. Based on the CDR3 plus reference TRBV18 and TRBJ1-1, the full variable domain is NAGVMQNPRHLVRRRGQEARLRCSPMKGHSHVYWYRQLPEEGLKFMVYLQKENIIDESGMPKERFSAEFPKEGPSILRIQQVVRGDSAAYFCASSPSGTGNTEAFFGQGTRLTVV.

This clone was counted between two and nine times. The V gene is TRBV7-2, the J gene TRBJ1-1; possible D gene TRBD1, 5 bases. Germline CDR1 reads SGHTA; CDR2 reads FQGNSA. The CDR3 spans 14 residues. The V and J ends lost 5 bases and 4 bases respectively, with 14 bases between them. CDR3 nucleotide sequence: TGTGCCAGCAGCCTCCGCCGGGGGGGCACTGAAGCTTTCTTT. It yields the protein CASSLRRGGTEAFF.

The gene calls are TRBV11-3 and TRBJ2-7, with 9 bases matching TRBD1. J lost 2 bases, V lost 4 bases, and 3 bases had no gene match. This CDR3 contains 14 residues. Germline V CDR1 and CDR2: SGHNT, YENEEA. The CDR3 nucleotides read TGTGCCAGCAGCTCCCGGGACAGGGCCTACGAGCAGTACTTC. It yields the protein CASSSRDRAYEQYF.

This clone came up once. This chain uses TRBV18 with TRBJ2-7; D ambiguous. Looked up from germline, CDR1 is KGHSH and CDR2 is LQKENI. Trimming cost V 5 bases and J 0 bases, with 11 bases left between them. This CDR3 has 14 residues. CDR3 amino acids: CASSTDIDSYEQYF. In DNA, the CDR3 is TGTGCCAGCTCAACTGACATCGACTCCTACGAGCAGTACTTC.

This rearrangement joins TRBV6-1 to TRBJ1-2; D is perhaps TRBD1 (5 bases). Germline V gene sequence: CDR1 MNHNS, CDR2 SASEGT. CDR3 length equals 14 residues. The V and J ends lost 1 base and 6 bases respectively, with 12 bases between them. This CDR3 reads CASSEGWLGDGYTF. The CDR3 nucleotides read TGTGCCAGCAGTGAAGGATGGTTAGGGGATGGCTACACCTTC.

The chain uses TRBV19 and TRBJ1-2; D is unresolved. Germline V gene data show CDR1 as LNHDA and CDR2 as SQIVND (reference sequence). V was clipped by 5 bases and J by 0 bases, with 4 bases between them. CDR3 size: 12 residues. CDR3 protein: CASSWSNYGYTF. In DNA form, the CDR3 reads TGTGCCAGTAGTTGGTCTAACTATGGCTACACCTTC.

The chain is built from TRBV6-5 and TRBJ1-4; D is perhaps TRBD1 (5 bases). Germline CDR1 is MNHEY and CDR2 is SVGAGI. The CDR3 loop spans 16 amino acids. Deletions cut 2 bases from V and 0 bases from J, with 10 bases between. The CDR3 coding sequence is TGTGCCAGCAGTTACCGGGGCGTAGCAACTAATGAAAAACTGTTTTTT. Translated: CASSYRGVATNEKLFF.

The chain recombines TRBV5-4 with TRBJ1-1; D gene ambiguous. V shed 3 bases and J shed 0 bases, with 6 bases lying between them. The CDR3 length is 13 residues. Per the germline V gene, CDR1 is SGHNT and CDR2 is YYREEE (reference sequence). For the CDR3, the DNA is TGTGCCAGCAGCTCGGACCTGAACACTGAAGCTTTCTTT. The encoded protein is CASSSDLNTEAFF.

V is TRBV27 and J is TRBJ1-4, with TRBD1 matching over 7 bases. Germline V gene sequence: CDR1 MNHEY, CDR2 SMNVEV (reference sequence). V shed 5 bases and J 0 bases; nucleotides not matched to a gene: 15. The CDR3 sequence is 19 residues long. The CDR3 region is CASSPTGVRSTATNEKLFF. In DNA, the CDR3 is TGTGCCAGCAGTCCAACAGGGGTAAGGAGTACCGCAACTAATGAAAAACTGTTTTTT.

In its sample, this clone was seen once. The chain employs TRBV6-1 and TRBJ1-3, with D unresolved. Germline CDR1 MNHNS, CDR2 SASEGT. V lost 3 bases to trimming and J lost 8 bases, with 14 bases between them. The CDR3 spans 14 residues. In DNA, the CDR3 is TGTGCCAGCAGTGACCGATGGGAGTTGCACACCATATATTTT. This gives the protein CASSDRWELHTIYF.

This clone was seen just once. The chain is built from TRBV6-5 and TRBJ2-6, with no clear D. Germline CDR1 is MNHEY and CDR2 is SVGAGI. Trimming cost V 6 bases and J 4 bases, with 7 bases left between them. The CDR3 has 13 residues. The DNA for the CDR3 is TGTGCCAGCAGGCTCACAGGGGCCAACGTCCTGACTTTC. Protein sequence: CASRLTGANVLTF.

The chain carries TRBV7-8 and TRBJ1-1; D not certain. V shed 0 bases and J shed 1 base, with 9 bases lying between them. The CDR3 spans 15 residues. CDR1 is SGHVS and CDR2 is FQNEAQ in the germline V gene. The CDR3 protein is CASSLAVGRNTEAFF. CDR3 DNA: TGTGCCAGCAGCTTAGCTGTTGGACGGAACACTGAAGCTTTCTTT.

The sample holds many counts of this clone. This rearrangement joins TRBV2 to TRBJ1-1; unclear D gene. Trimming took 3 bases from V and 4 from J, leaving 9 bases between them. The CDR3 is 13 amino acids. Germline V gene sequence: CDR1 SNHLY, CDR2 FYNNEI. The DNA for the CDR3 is TGTGCCAGCAGTGACTACAGCCGCACTGAAGCTTTCTTT. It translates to CASSDYSRTEAFF.

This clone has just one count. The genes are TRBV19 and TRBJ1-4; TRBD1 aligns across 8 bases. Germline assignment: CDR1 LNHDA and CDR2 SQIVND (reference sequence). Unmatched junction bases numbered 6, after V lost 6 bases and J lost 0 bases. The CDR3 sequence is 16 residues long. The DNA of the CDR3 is TGTGCCAGTAGATCGACAGGGGTTGCAACTAATGAAAAACTGTTTTTT. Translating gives CASRSTGVATNEKLFF.

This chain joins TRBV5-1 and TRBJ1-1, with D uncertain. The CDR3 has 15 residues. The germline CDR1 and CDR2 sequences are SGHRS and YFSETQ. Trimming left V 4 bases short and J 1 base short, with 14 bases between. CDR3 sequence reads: CASSTPGRRNTEAFF. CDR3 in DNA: TGCGCCAGCAGCACGCCCGGACGGAGGAACACTGAAGCTTTCTTT.

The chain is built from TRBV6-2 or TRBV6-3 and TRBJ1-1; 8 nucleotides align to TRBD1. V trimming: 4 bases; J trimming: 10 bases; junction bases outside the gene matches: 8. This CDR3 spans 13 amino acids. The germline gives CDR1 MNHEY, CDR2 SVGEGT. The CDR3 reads CASSLKTGGRAFF. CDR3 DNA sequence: TGTGCCAGCAGTTTAAAAACAGGGGGGAGAGCTTTCTTT.